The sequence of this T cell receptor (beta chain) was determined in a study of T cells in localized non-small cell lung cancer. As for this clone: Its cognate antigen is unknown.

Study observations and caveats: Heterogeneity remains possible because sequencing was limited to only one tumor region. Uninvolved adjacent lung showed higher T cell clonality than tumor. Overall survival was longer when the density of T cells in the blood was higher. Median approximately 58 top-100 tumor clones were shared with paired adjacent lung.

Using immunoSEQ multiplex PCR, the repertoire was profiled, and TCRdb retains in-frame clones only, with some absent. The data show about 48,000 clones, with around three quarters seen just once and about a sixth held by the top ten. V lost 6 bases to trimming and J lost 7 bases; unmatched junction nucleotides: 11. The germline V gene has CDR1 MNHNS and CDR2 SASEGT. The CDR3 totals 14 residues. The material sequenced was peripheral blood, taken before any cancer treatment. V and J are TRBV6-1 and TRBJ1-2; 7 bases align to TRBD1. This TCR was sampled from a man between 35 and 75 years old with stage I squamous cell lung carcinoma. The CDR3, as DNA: TGTGCCAGCAGGGACCGACAGGGATCGGGTGGCTACACCTTC. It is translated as CASRDRQGSGGYTF.